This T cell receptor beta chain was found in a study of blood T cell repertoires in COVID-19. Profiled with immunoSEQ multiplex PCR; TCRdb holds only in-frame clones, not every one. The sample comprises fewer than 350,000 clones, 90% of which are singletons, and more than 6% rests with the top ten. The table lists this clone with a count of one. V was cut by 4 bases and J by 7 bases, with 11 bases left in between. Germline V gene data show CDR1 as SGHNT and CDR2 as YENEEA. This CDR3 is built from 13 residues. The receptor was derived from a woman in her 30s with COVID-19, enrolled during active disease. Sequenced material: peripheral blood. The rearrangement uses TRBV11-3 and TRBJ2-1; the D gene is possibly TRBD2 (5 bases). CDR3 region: CASSSPGGNEQFF. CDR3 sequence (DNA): TGTGCCAGCAGCTCCCCGGGCGGGAATGAGCAGTTCTTC.